These 21 T cell receptor beta chains came from one sample sequenced in a study of CD8 T cells in ankylosing spondylitis. Study-wide findings and caveats: Blood from ankylosing spondylitis patients appeared to carry a characteristic roughly eight-variant TCR beta motif.

TCRdb recomputed calls from the 5' RACE reads with MiXCR, one row per CDR3 protein. Seen here are roughly 670,000 distinct CDR3 sequences, roughly 20% observed once, and the top ten hold 15% to 20%. No antigen has been assigned to these receptors. Input material: blood, either unsorted or a sorted T cell fraction (not recorded which). Source of these receptors: a male donor with ankylosing spondylitis.

This clonotype was seen a handful of times. This rearrangement joins TRBV6-5 to TRBJ1-5, with TRBD1 matching over 7 bases. Germline CDR1 is MNHEY and CDR2 is SVGAGI. The CDR3 has 16 amino acids. V dropped 0 bases and J dropped 7; count of bases not matched to a gene: 9. The CDR3 DNA is TGTGCCAGCAGTTACTCACTGACAGGGCCGTCCCAGCCCCAGCATTTT. This codes for CASSYSLTGPSQPQHF.

The V gene is TRBV7-3, the J gene TRBJ2-3, with 7 bases lining up with TRBD2. The CDR3 has 13 residues. CDR1 SGHTA and CDR2 FQGTGA come from the germline V gene. V lost 4 bases and J lost 6; bases outside the gene matches: 4. CDR3 bases: TGTGCCAGCAGCTCTTTTAGCGGGGATACGCAGTATTTT. This translates into CASSSFSGDTQYF.

The chain combines TRBV5-1 with TRBJ1-2, with 8 bases lining up with TRBD1. The length of the CDR3 is 17 residues. From germline, CDR1 is SGHRS and CDR2 YFSETQ. The trim removed 7 bases at V and 7 bases at J, leaving 21 bases unmatched. The CDR3 nucleotides are TGCGCCAGCCGCTATACCCCAGGGGGCGCTGGGTCCCCTGGCTACACCTTC. Its protein is CASRYTPGGAGSPGYTF.

The sample holds a few counts of this clonotype. The chain uses TRBV6-2 or TRBV6-3 and TRBJ1-4; perhaps TRBD1 as D (6 bases). V lost 0 bases, J lost 1 base, and 21 bases lay in between. CDR1 and CDR2 (germline): MNHEY, SVGEGT. The CDR3 length is 20 residues. CDR3 DNA sequence: TGTGCCAGCAGTTACTCCCAGTGGGGGGCTTTAAGAGGAACTAATGAAAAACTGTTTTTT. It codes for CASSYSQWGALRGTNEKLFF.

The V call is TRBV10-3, the J call TRBJ2-5; 13 bases are shared with TRBD2. This CDR3 has 14 residues. Germline loops: CDR1 ENHRY, CDR2 SYGVKD. The ends lost 8 bases at V and 1 base at J; junction bases unmatched: 1. CDR3 amino acids: CAIGLAGAQETQYF. CDR3 DNA sequence: TGTGCCATCGGACTAGCGGGGGCCCAAGAGACCCAGTACTTC.

This clonotype was seen more than once but under ten times. The rearrangement links TRBV27 to TRBJ2-4; 7 bases fit TRBD1. With V trimmed by 3 bases and J by 7 bases, 6 bases remained unmatched. Germline values: CDR1 MNHEY, CDR2 SMNVEV (reference sequence). This CDR3 region has 14 residues. CDR3 sequence (DNA): TGTGCCAGCAGTTTGACAGGGCCCTCGAACATTCAGTACTTC. This codes for CASSLTGPSNIQYF.

This clonotype was recorded a few times. This chain connects TRBV10-3 to TRBJ1-2, with 9 bases that match TRBD1. Trimming took 7 bases from V and 0 from J; bases not matched to a gene: 6. Germline V gene lookup returns CDR1 ENHRY and CDR2 SYGVKD. CDR3 length: 15 residues. Written as DNA, the CDR3 is TGTGCCATCACCTCGGGACAGGGACCTAACTATGGCTACACCTTC. The encoded protein is CAITSGQGPNYGYTF.

This clonotype was seen a few times. The CDR3: CASSPQEDEQYF. CDR3 bases: TGTGCCAGCAGTCCCCAGGAGGACGAGCAGTACTTC. The chain is built from TRBV12-3 or TRBV12-4 and TRBJ2-7; D possibly corresponds to TRBD2 (5 bases). CDR3 size: 12 residues. Trimming stripped 5 bases from V and 5 bases from J, with 10 bases between.

This clonotype was detected only a few times. This chain connects TRBV20-1 to TRBJ2-7; D may match TRBD1 or TRBD2 (5 bases each). Germline V gene lookup returns CDR1 DFQATT and CDR2 SNEGSKA (reference sequence). The CDR3 length is 11 residues. Trimming took off 7 bases at V and 0 bases at J, with 7 bases between the two ends. The CDR3 nucleotides read TGCAGTGGGGGGAGCTCCTACGAGCAGTACTTC. Translated, it gives CSGGSSYEQYF.

The chain joins TRBV21-1 to TRBJ2-7; the table's TRBD2 call for D was not verified on the DNA. TRBV21-1 is a listed pseudogene. The CDR3 totals 16 residues. Written as DNA, the CDR3 is TGTGCCAGCAGCAAAGCGGGCCGGGAGGTAACCTACGAGCAGTACTTC. It codes for CASSKAGREVTYEQYF.

This clonotype was seen ten or more times. This sequence joins TRBV5-1 and TRBJ2-5, with 9 bases fitting TRBD2. J gave up 1 base and V 5 bases, and 3 bases lay outside the gene matches. Germline assignment: CDR1 SGHRS and CDR2 YFSETQ. This CDR3 has 14 residues. CDR3 in DNA: TGCGCCAGCAGGAGCGGGGGGCCCCAAGAGACCCAGTACTTC. This translates into CASRSGGPQETQYF. The full variable domain, its missing parts supplied by reference TRBV5-1 and TRBJ2-5, is KAGVTQTPRYLIKTRGQQVTLSCSPISGHRSVSWYQQTPGQGLQFLFEYFSETQRNKGNFPGRFSGRQFSNSRSEMNVSTLELGDSALYLCASRSGGPQETQYFGPGTRLLVL.

This clonotype was recorded at least ten times. This chain connects TRBV6-1 to TRBJ1-1; no clear D gene. CDR1 and CDR2 from the germline V gene are MNHNS and SASEGT. V lost 3 bases to trimming and J lost 1 base, with 12 bases between them. This CDR3 comprises 15 residues. The CDR3 bases are TGTGCCAGCAGTGATCGGTGGCGGTCGAACACTGAAGCTTTCTTT. Translated: CASSDRWRSNTEAFF.

The V and J genes are TRBV5-4 and TRBJ1-4, with D possibly TRBD1 on 5 matching bases. CDR1 SGHNT and CDR2 YYREEE come from the germline V gene (reference sequence). The CDR3 has 18 residues. V lost 3 bases, J lost 0 bases, and 18 bases lay in between. The CDR3 sequence: CASSSDYRDGATNEKLFF. DNA of the CDR3: TGTGCCAGCAGCTCGGATTATCGGGACGGAGCAACTAATGAAAAACTGTTTTTT.

This chain uses TRBV10-3 with TRBJ2-7; 7 nucleotides align to TRBD1. Germline lookup yields CDR1 ENHRY and CDR2 SYGVKD. The CDR3 covers 12 residues. The junction had 2 bases not matched to a gene; V was cut back by 3 bases and J by 6 bases. The CDR3 DNA follows: TGTGCCATCAGTGAAGGGGGCCTCGAGCAGTACTTC. Translating gives CAISEGGLEQYF.

This clonotype was recorded at least ten times. The genes are TRBV12-3 or TRBV12-4 and TRBJ1-3; D possibly corresponds to TRBD1 (5 bases). CDR3 length: 14 residues. V lost 5 bases and J 6 bases, leaving 14 bases between the germline ends. DNA of the CDR3: TGTGCCAGCAGTGCTTCATGGACAACAAACACCATATATTTT. Its translation is CASSASWTTNTIYF.

In its sample, this clonotype was seen many times. As DNA, the CDR3 is TGCAGCGTACGTGGCGGGAGCACTGAAGCTTTCTTT. Residues: CSVRGGSTEAFF. The chain links TRBV29-1 to TRBJ1-1; D call uncertain. Per the germline V gene, CDR1 is SQVTM and CDR2 is ANQGSEA. Trimming left V 6 bases short and J 4 bases short, with 12 bases between. This CDR3 has 12 residues.

The chain combines TRBV7-3 with TRBJ2-1; 9 bases are a match to TRBD2. The germline CDR1 and CDR2 sequences are SGHTA and FQGTGA. V gave up 0 bases and J gave up 2 bases; unmatched junction bases: 2. The CDR3 is 16 residues long. The CDR3, as DNA: TGTGCCAGCAGCTTAACGGCGGGAGGGCCCTACAATGAGCAGTTCTTC. Its protein product is CASSLTAGGPYNEQFF.

V gene TRBV20-1 combines with J gene TRBJ1-5; 7 bases match TRBD1. Germline values: CDR1 DFQATT, CDR2 SNEGSKA (reference sequence). J lost 4 bases, V lost 5 bases, and 5 bases had no gene match. The length of the CDR3 is 13 residues. The CDR3 nucleotides are TGCAGTGCTCGCCGGGACAGAAATCAGCCCCAGCATTTT. Protein sequence: CSARRDRNQPQHF.

The chain links TRBV11-2 to TRBJ2-5; no clear D. This CDR3 is 13 amino acids long. CDR1 SGHAT and CDR2 FQNNGV come from the germline V gene. V dropped 4 bases and J dropped 5 bases, with 11 bases sitting between them. The CDR3 sequence is CASSSGPAETQYF. In DNA, the CDR3 is TGTGCCAGCAGCTCTGGGCCAGCGGAGACCCAGTACTTC.

This clonotype was seen more than once but under ten times. The chain employs TRBV20-1 and TRBJ2-1, with D possibly matching TRBD2 (5 bases). The CDR3 is made up of 15 amino acids. V gave up 3 bases and J gave up 4 bases, with 16 bases separating them. Germline values: CDR1 DFQATT, CDR2 SNEGSKA (reference sequence). This CDR3 is CSASNSLAGYNEQFF. The CDR3 nucleotides are TGCAGTGCTAGTAACTCGCTAGCCGGATACAATGAGCAGTTCTTC.

The chain joins TRBV15 to TRBJ2-5; D is perhaps TRBD1 or TRBD2 (5 bases each). The CDR3 loop spans 15 amino acids. V gave up 2 bases and J gave up 5 bases, with 15 bases separating them. Germline V gene lookup returns CDR1 LNHNV and CDR2 YYDKDF (reference sequence). In DNA form, the CDR3 reads TGTGCCACCAGCAGAACTCCCGGGGCCAGTGAGACCCAGTACTTC. Encoded protein: CATSRTPGASETQYF.